This is a list of T cell receptor beta chains from one sample in a study of T cells in Graves' hyperthyroidism and ophthalmopathy. TCRdb passed the multiplex PCR reads through MiXCR, listing each CDR3 protein once. This table holds 500,000 to 600,000 distinct CDR3 sequences, around 17% found once. Sequences were obtained from blood. Receptors originate from a young woman with Graves' hyperthyroidism. CDR3s include the opening cysteine and the closing phenylalanine or tryptophan. The D gene is left open where the match is weak. Size is omitted from some rows. Given values are once, few, many or a class for expanded clones.

>TRBJ2-5|TRBV20-1|TRBD1|.
TGCAGTGCTATAGAGACAGGGGTGGAGACCCAGTACTTC
CSAIETGVETQYF
>TRBJ1-2|TRBV25-1|.|.
TGTGCCAGCAGTCCCTCTAATAACTATGGCTACACCTTC
CASSPSNNYGYTF
>TRBJ1-1|TRBV15|.|many
TGTGCCACCAGCCGATCACAGGGCTTCACTGAAGCTTTCTTT
CATSRSQGFTEAFF
>TRBJ1-3|TRBV19|.|.
TGTGCCAGTAGTATTTGGACGGGGAAGCTCTCTGGAAACACCATATATTTT
CASSIWTGKLSGNTIYF
>TRBJ1-6|TRBV15|.|many
TGTGCCACCAGCAGAGTTAGCGCAGCTAGGACCTATAATTCACCCCTCCACTTT
CATSRVSAARTYNSPLHF
>TRBJ1-4|TRBV30|TRBD1|.
TGTGCCTCAGACGGGACAGGGAATGAAAAACTGTTTTTT
CASDGTGNEKLFF
>TRBJ2-3|TRBV3-1|.|.
TGTGCCAGCAGCCAAGTGGGGGGGCGAGCCATAAATACGCAGTATTTT
CASSQVGGRAINTQYF
>TRBJ1-1|TRBV18|.|many
TGTGCCAGCTCACCACCCGGGCGCACGTACACTGAAGCTTTCTTT
CASSPPGRTYTEAFF
>TRBJ2-1|TRBV4-1|TRBD2|.
TGCGCCAGCAGCCAAGCGGCGACTAGCGGGAAACTTGAGCAGTTCTTC
CASSQAATSGKLEQFF
>TRBJ2-1|TRBV19|TRBD2|.
TGTGCCAGTAGTTCGACTCTAGCGGGAGGGCCTAGGTACAATGAGCAGTTCTTC
CASSSTLAGGPRYNEQFF
>TRBJ2-5|TRBV12-5|.|many
TGTGCTAGTGAGGGACCCGAAGAGACCCAGTACTTC
CASEGPEETQYF
>TRBJ1-1|TRBV6-2/TRBV6-3|.|many
TGTGCCAGCAGTTATGGCAGGAGCTTTGAAGCTTTCTTT
CASSYGRSFEAFF
>TRBJ2-7|TRBV20-1|.|many
TGCAGTGCTAGAGTCAGGTCGACCTACGAGCAGTACTTC
CSARVRSTYEQYF
>TRBJ1-4|TRBV3-1|.|many
TGTGCCAGCAGCCAAGATCGAGGGCATATTGAAAAACTGTTTTTT
CASSQDRGHIEKLFF
>TRBJ1-2|TRBV6-1|.|few
TGTGCCAGCAGTGAAACCGGGACTCCGGAGGGCTATGGCTACACCTTC
CASSETGTPEGYGYTF
>TRBJ2-5|TRBV11-3|.|few
TGTGCCAGCAGCTTAGAGGCCAGACAAGAGACCCAGTACTTC
CASSLEARQETQYF
>TRBJ2-3|TRBV20-1|TRBD2|many
TGCAGTGCTTTAGCGGGAGAAGGCACAGATACGCAGTATTTT
CSALAGEGTDTQYF
>TRBJ2-7|TRBV11-2|.|few
TGTGCCAGCAGCTTAACCCACACGAGCTACGAGCAGTACTTC
CASSLTHTSYEQYF
>TRBJ2-6|TRBV19|TRBD1|few
TGTGCCACCCAACCGGGACAGGGGGCGCGGGGGGCCAACGTCCTGACTTTC
CATQPGQGARGANVLTF
>TRBJ2-7|TRBV29-1|TRBD2|few
TGCAGCGTTGGGGAGGGCAACTCCTACGAGCAGTACTTC
CSVGEGNSYEQYF
>TRBJ1-2|TRBV5-8|.|many
TGTGCCAGCAGCTTGTGGGAAACCAACTATGGCTACACCTTC
CASSLWETNYGYTF
>TRBJ1-3|TRBV12-3/TRBV12-4|.|.
TGTGCCAGCAGTTTAGAGTCAGGGTCTTACTCTGGAAACACCATATATTTT
CASSLESGSYSGNTIYF
>TRBJ1-4|TRBV29-1|TRBD1|.
TGCAGCGGGGGACAGGGTGAAGAAAAACTGTTTTTT
CSGGQGEEKLFF
>TRBJ2-7|TRBV20-1|TRBD1|many
TGCAGTGCTAAGGACAGGGAACCCTACGAGCAGTACTTC
CSAKDREPYEQYF
>TRBJ2-7|TRBV12-3/TRBV12-4|.|few
TGTGCCAGCAGGTCAAGGGACTTTGACTACGAGCAGTACTTC
CASRSRDFDYEQYF
>TRBJ2-1|TRBV2|.|many
TGTGCCAGCACCAGGCGCGGCCACAATGAGCAGTTCTTC
CASTRRGHNEQFF
>TRBJ2-3|TRBV20-1|.|many
TGCAGTGCTAGACCCGTGGCAGATACGCAGTATTTT
CSARPVADTQYF
>TRBJ2-3|TRBV7-7|.|few
TGTGCTAGCAGCTTTGGGGGGGCGCGGGATACGCAGTATTTT
CASSFGGARDTQYF
>TRBJ2-3|TRBV13|.|many
TGTGCCAGCAGCGGAGCCGGAGGGCCCGCAGATACGCAGTATTTT
CASSGAGGPADTQYF
>TRBJ1-5|TRBV6-4|.|few
TGTGCCAGCTATTCCGGCAGGAAAAATCAGCCCCAGCATTTT
CASYSGRKNQPQHF
>TRBJ2-6|TRBV20-1|.|few
TGCAGTGCTAGGCCCCTTTGGAATCCTAGCTCTGGGGCCAACGTCCTGACTTTC
CSARPLWNPSSGANVLTF
>TRBJ2-3|TRBV6-5|.|.
TGTGCCAGCAGTTACAGGGGCTTCACAGATACGCAGTATTTT
CASSYRGFTDTQYF
>TRBJ1-1|TRBV4-3|.|few
TGCGCCAGCACTGGGTGGGACCACCGGGAAGCTTTCTTT
CASTGWDHREAFF